A single sample is the source of the 32 T cell receptor beta chains below, sequenced in a study of blood T cells in healthy people across ages. A second about 7 to 12 cycle PCR used barcoded and J-beta primers. TCRdb reanalysed the 5' RACE reads using MiXCR and keeps one entry per CDR3 protein. The sample holds 650,000 to 700,000 distinct CDR3 sequences, roughly half seen once. The sample taken for sequencing was blood. These TCRs come from a woman of 80 years or more in good health.

This clonotype was seen ten or more times. V usage is TRBV2 and J usage is TRBJ2-5, with D unresolved. CDR1 SNHLY and CDR2 FYNNEI come from the germline V gene. Trimming cost V 7 bases and J 1 base, with 7 bases left between them. The CDR3 sequence is 12 residues long. The CDR3 loop is CASIGPQETQYF. CDR3 bases: TGTGCCAGCATTGGGCCCCAAGAGACCCAGTACTTC.

With respect to this clonotype: This may come from a read error, since a much larger clone is one base off. The rearrangement links TRBV29-1 to TRBJ1-1; TRBD1 aligns across 7 bases. The V and J ends lost 7 bases and 4 bases, in that order; junction bases with no gene match: 12. The CDR3 sequence is 14 residues long. Looked up from germline, CDR1 is SQVTM and CDR2 is ANQGSEA. The CDR3 spells CSAIKTGTTTEAFF. The CDR3 DNA sequence: TGCAGCGCCATCAAGACAGGGACGACCACTGAAGCTTTCTTT.

This clonotype was counted many times. J is TRBJ2-3 and V is TRBV15; D is perhaps TRBD1 (6 bases). The germline V gene encodes CDR1 LNHNV and CDR2 YYDKDF (reference sequence). This CDR3 region has 15 residues. Between the trimmed V and J ends, which lost 0 bases and 2 bases, there was a span of 9 bases. This chain's CDR3 is CATSRDRGHTDTQYF. The CDR3 DNA reads TGTGCCACCAGCAGAGACAGGGGTCACACAGATACGCAGTATTTT. Filled out from reference TRBV15 and TRBJ2-3, the complete variable domain reads DAMVIQNPRYQVTQFGKPVTLSCSQTLNHNVMYWYQQKSSQAPKLLFHYYDKDFNNEADTPDNFQSRRPNTSFCFLDIRSPGLGDTAMYLCATSRDRGHTDTQYFGPGTRLTVL.

Comments on this clonotype: Since a much larger clone is just one base distant, this may be a read error. The V gene is TRBV7-6, the J gene TRBJ1-1; 8 positions match TRBD1. Losses at the gene ends were 6 bases for V and 4 bases for J; bases not matched to a gene: 7. CDR3 length: 14 amino acids. Germline assignment: CDR1 SGHVS and CDR2 FNYEAQ. CDR3 protein: CASRRTGWFTEAFF. The DNA of the CDR3 is TGTGCCAGCAGGCGGACAGGGTGGTTCACTGAAGCTTTCTTT.

This clonotype turned up a few times. The chain joins TRBV24-1 to TRBJ2-2; D is perhaps TRBD2 (6 bases). This CDR3 spans 15 amino acids. Germline CDR1 reads KGHDR; CDR2 reads SFDVKD. V lost 4 bases and J 4 bases, leaving 12 bases between the germline ends. CDR3 sequence (DNA): TGTGCCACCAGTGACCCGGGGAGGCTCACCGGGGAGCTGTTTTTT. Amino acid sequence: CATSDPGRLTGELFF.

The table lists this clonotype with a few counts. The chain employs TRBV5-1 and TRBJ1-1; D call uncertain. This CDR3 has 14 amino acids. With 0 bases removed from V and 1 base from J, the gap between germline ends came to 7 bases. The germline V gene has CDR1 SGHRS and CDR2 YFSETQ. DNA of the CDR3: TGCGCCAGCAGCTTGGAGTCCGGGAACACTGAAGCTTTCTTT. Residues: CASSLESGNTEAFF.

This clonotype was detected a few times. V and J are TRBV12-3 or TRBV12-4 and TRBJ2-2; TRBD2 matches at 12 bases. V trimming: 4 bases; J trimming: 7 bases; junction bases outside the gene matches: 10. This CDR3 is built from 17 residues. The CDR3 spells CASSSPASGRAVGELFF. Written as DNA, the CDR3 is TGTGCCAGCAGTTCCCCGGCTAGCGGGAGGGCCGTCGGGGAGCTGTTTTTT.

The J gene is TRBJ1-1, the V gene TRBV7-7; D ambiguous. The CDR3 is made up of 16 amino acids. CDR1 is SSHAT and CDR2 is FNYEAQ in the germline V gene (reference sequence). Trimming removed 2 bases from V and 1 base from J, with 14 bases in between. CDR3 sequence (DNA): TGTGCCAGCAGCTTAATAGTTGGGCAGACGAACACTGAAGCTTTCTTT. This encodes CASSLIVGQTNTEAFF.

With respect to this clonotype: One base away lies a much larger clone, so this may be a sequencing read error. CDR3 amino acids: CASSLSRLVGEAQYF. The CDR3 DNA sequence: TGTGCCAGCAGCTTGTCGAGACTAGTGGGGGAGGCCCAGTACTTC. The gene calls are TRBV7-9 and TRBJ2-5, with D possibly matching TRBD2 (6 bases). V was cut by 3 bases and J by 9 bases, with 20 bases left in between. The CDR3 has 15 residues. From germline, CDR1 is SEHNR and CDR2 FQNEAQ (reference sequence).

This clonotype was seen many times. The chain combines TRBV4-2 with TRBJ2-3; 9 bases align to TRBD2. Trimming cost V 2 bases and J 0 bases; bases outside gene matches: 15. The CDR3 is made up of 20 amino acids. CDR1 and CDR2 from the germline V gene are LGHNA and YNFKEQ. The DNA for the CDR3 is TGTGCCAGCAGCCAACCCCCGGAGGCTAGCGGGGCGCGTAGCACAGATACGCAGTATTTT. Protein: CASSQPPEASGARSTDTQYF.

This clonotype was seen a few times. The gene calls are TRBV12-3 or TRBV12-4 and TRBJ1-5; the D gene is possibly TRBD1 (6 bases). V lost 5 bases, J lost 6 bases, and 8 bases lay in between. The CDR3 has 12 residues. Written as DNA, the CDR3 is TGTGCCAGCAGTAAAGGGGGTCAGCCCCAGCATTTT. Its protein is CASSKGGQPQHF.

V and J are TRBV9 and TRBJ2-7, with TRBD1 matching 7 bases. The CDR3 is 15 amino acids. V lost 0 bases to trimming and J lost 2 bases; unmatched junction nucleotides: 5. CDR1 is SGDLS and CDR2 is YYNGEE in the germline V gene. CDR3 sequence reads: CASSVEAGGTYEQYF. In nucleotides, the CDR3 is TGTGCCAGCAGCGTAGAGGCAGGGGGAACCTACGAGCAGTACTTC.

This clonotype was counted a few times. A read error may be the cause here, since a much bigger clone is one base away. The rearrangement uses TRBV29-1 and TRBJ2-7; D may correspond to TRBD1 or TRBD2 (5 bases each). V was pared by 6 bases and J by 7 bases, with 19 bases between. The CDR3 loop spans 13 amino acids. In germline, CDR1 is SQVTM, CDR2 ANQGSEA. For the CDR3, the DNA is TGCAGCGTCCGGGACGTCAAGTTCAATGAGCAGTACTTC. As protein: CSVRDVKFNEQYF.

This clonotype was detected ten times or more. J is TRBJ2-1 and V is TRBV20-1; the D gene is possibly TRBD2 (6 bases). The CDR3 runs 15 residues. Germline CDR1 DFQATT, CDR2 SNEGSKA (reference sequence). V lost 0 bases to trimming and J lost 4 bases, with 13 bases between them. The CDR3 DNA sequence: TGCAGTGCTAGAGATTGGGGGGAGAAGTACAATGAGCAGTTCTTC. Translated: CSARDWGEKYNEQFF.

This clonotype was found a few times. V gene TRBV12-3 or TRBV12-4 combines with J gene TRBJ2-2; D possibly matches TRBD1 or TRBD2 (5 bases each). The CDR3 spans 12 residues. V was cut by 10 bases and J by 6 bases, with 12 bases left in between. The CDR3 region has the DNA TGTGCCACAGAATTGGGGGCCGGGGAGCTGTTTTTT. It specifies CATELGAGELFF.

The chain carries TRBV5-1 and TRBJ2-2; maybe TRBD1 (6 bases). V was cut by 4 bases and J by 0 bases, with 16 bases left in between. Germline CDR1 is SGHRS and CDR2 is YFSETQ. The CDR3 has 17 amino acids. The CDR3 DNA sequence: TGCGCCAGCAGCCGCGAGGGGACACGGACGAACACCGGGGAGCTGTTTTTT. It codes for CASSREGTRTNTGELFF.

The rearrangement links TRBV20-1 to TRBJ2-7; unclear D gene. The CDR3 has 14 amino acids. CDR1 and CDR2 from the germline V gene are DFQATT and SNEGSKA (reference sequence). V lost 2 bases to trimming and J lost 2 bases, with 13 bases between them. CDR3: CSARIAAATYEQYF. CDR3 nucleotide sequence: TGCAGTGCTAGAATTGCGGCAGCGACCTACGAGCAGTACTTC.

CDR3 protein: CASSFKGSSHNQPQHF. The CDR3 nucleotides are TGTGCCAGCAGTTTCAAGGGGTCGAGTCATAATCAGCCCCAGCATTTT. V and J are TRBV27 and TRBJ1-5, with D possibly being TRBD1 (5 bases). This CDR3 has 16 amino acids. Trimming shortened V by 3 bases and J by 4 bases, and 16 bases separated the two germline ends. CDR1 and CDR2 from the germline V gene are MNHEY and SMNVEV (reference sequence).

The chain combines TRBV20-1 with TRBJ2-3; a possible D gene is TRBD2 (6 bases). Germline V gene sequence: CDR1 DFQATT, CDR2 SNEGSKA (reference sequence). V gave up 6 bases and J gave up 7 bases, with 14 bases separating them. CDR3 length equals 12 residues. CDR3 protein: CSAGDSPNTQYF. CDR3 DNA sequence: TGCAGTGCAGGGGACTCCCCGAATACGCAGTATTTT.

This clonotype occurred many times. The chain recombines TRBV7-8 with TRBJ2-7, with D tentatively TRBD2 (6 bases). V was trimmed by 5 bases and J by 6 bases, leaving 20 bases between them. CDR1 and CDR2 (germline): SGHVS, FQNEAQ. This CDR3 comprises 15 residues. The CDR3 here is CASSTTGSPAGEQYF. The CDR3 DNA follows: TGTGCCAGCAGCACAACCGGGAGTCCCGCTGGCGAGCAGTACTTC.

In regard to this clonotype: A much larger clonotype is one base distant, so this may be a read error. The rearrangement links TRBV7-2 to TRBJ2-3; TRBD1 or TRBD2 may be the D gene (5 bases each). Trimming pared 1 base from V and 4 bases from J, leaving 18 bases between. The CDR3 runs 17 residues. The germline CDR1 and CDR2 sequences are SGHTA and FQGNSA. CDR3 sequence reads: CASSLGAAGSFADTQYF. DNA for the CDR3: TGTGCCAGCAGCTTAGGGGCGGCAGGGAGTTTTGCAGATACGCAGTATTTT.

This rearrangement joins TRBV5-1 to TRBJ1-6; D may be TRBD1 (6 bases). V lost 0 bases and J 11 bases, leaving 12 bases between the germline ends. CDR3 length: 14 amino acids. Germline CDR1 is SGHRS and CDR2 is YFSETQ. The CDR3 DNA follows: TGCGCCAGCAGCTTGGATCGGGGGGCGACACCCCTCCACTTT. It is translated as CASSLDRGATPLHF.

The chain joins TRBV12-3 or TRBV12-4 to TRBJ2-1; D unclear. Trimming cost V 8 bases and J 10 bases, with 9 bases left between them. This CDR3 has 10 amino acids. CDR3 sequence reads: CASGWVEQFF. Written as DNA, the CDR3 is TGTGCCAGCGGGTGGGTCGAGCAGTTCTTC.

The chain combines TRBV10-3 with TRBJ2-7, with a possible D match to TRBD1 (6 bases). Trimming removed 3 bases from V and 2 bases from J, with 11 bases in between. This CDR3 spans 14 amino acids. Looked up from germline, CDR1 is ENHRY and CDR2 is SYGVKD. Here the CDR3 reads CAISEVNRAYEQYF. The CDR3 DNA is TGTGCCATCAGTGAAGTTAACAGGGCCTACGAGCAGTACTTC.

A single count supports this clonotype. This chain joins TRBV29-1 and TRBJ1-1; TRBD1 matches 9 bases. With 6 bases clipped from V and 0 bases from J, the junction kept 5 bases outside the gene matches. The germline CDR1 and CDR2 sequences are SQVTM and ANQGSEA. The CDR3 totals 14 residues. The CDR3: CSVGQGTLNTEAFF. The CDR3 DNA sequence: TGCAGCGTAGGACAGGGGACTCTGAACACTGAAGCTTTCTTT.

Many counts were recorded for this clonotype. The chain recombines TRBV5-6 with TRBJ2-1; D is ambiguous. Germline assignment: CDR1 SGHDT and CDR2 YYEEEE. The CDR3 covers 11 residues. Trimming stripped 4 bases from V and 12 bases from J, with 11 bases between. DNA for the CDR3: TGTGCCAGCAGCGACGGACCACGGCAGTTCTTC. This encodes CASSDGPRQFF. The complete variable domain, with remaining parts taken from reference TRBV5-6 and TRBJ2-1, reads DAGVTQSPTHLIKTRGQQVTLRCSPKSGHDTVSWYQQALGQGPQFIFQYYEEEERQRGNFPDRFSGHQFPNYSSELNVNALLLGDSALYLCASSDGPRQFFGPGTRLTVL.

The chain recombines TRBV15 with TRBJ2-3; perhaps TRBD2 as D (5 bases). Per the germline V gene, CDR1 is LNHNV and CDR2 is YYDKDF (reference sequence). The CDR3 length is 14 residues. V was shortened by 0 bases and J by 6 bases, with 10 bases between the two germline ends. The DNA for the CDR3 is TGTGCCACCAGCAGAGATCCAGCTAGCGATACGCAGTATTTT. This encodes CATSRDPASDTQYF.

The V call is TRBV4-1, the J call TRBJ2-3; D is perhaps TRBD2 (5 bases). The CDR3 has 20 amino acids. The V end lost 0 bases, the J end lost 1 base, and 23 bases lay between the germline ends. CDR1 MGHRA and CDR2 YSYEKL come from the germline V gene. The CDR3 DNA follows: TGCGCCAGCAGCCAAGATTTAGGGTTTCGGGCGGAGGCGGGCACAGATACGCAGTATTTT. Encoded protein: CASSQDLGFRAEAGTDTQYF.

A few counts support this clonotype. This chain uses TRBV5-1 with TRBJ2-3; D tentatively fits TRBD1 or TRBD2 (6 bases each). The length of the CDR3 is 15 residues. Germline V gene sequence: CDR1 SGHRS, CDR2 YFSETQ. Trimming removed 5 bases at V and 4 bases at J, with 17 bases between. The CDR3 spells CASRRGVALSDTQYF. CDR3 DNA: TGCGCCAGCAGGAGGGGGGTCGCACTTTCAGATACGCAGTATTTT.

The chain has TRBV20-1 and TRBJ2-4, with TRBD2 as a possible D gene (6 bases). Judging by the DNA end, TRBJ2-7 fits better; the J call may be wrong. The CDR3 extends over 14 amino acids. The germline V gene has CDR1 DFQATT and CDR2 SNEGSKA (reference sequence). The CDR3 region is CSARGDSKTYEQYF. The CDR3, as DNA: TGCAGTGCTAGGGGGGACTCCAAAACCTACGAGCAGTACTTC.

The chain has TRBV28 and TRBJ2-7, with 8 bases lining up with TRBD1. V shed 10 bases, J shed 0 bases, and the junction held 17 bases outside the gene matches. CDR1 is MDHEN, CDR2 SYDVKM, per germline. This CDR3 is 17 amino acids long. The CDR3 protein is CAISYPGQGPTSYEQYF. The CDR3 nucleotides are TGTGCCATTTCCTACCCCGGACAGGGTCCAACCTCCTACGAGCAGTACTTC.

This clonotype has more than one count but fewer than ten. The rearrangement links TRBV7-9 to TRBJ2-3, with TRBD1 as a possible D gene (5 bases). Trimming left V 2 bases short and J 4 bases short, with 7 bases between. This CDR3 contains 13 residues. Germline CDR1 reads SEHNR; CDR2 reads FQNEAQ (reference sequence). Written as DNA, the CDR3 is TGTGCCAGCAGCTTAAAGGGGCCAGATACGCAGTATTTT. It encodes CASSLKGPDTQYF. The complete variable domain, with remaining parts taken from reference TRBV7-9 and TRBJ2-3, reads DTGVSQNPRHKITKRGQNVTFRCDPISEHNRLYWYRQTLGQGPEFLTYFQNEAQLEKSRLLSDRFSAERPKGSFSTLEIQRTEQGDSAMYLCASSLKGPDTQYFGPGTRLTVL.